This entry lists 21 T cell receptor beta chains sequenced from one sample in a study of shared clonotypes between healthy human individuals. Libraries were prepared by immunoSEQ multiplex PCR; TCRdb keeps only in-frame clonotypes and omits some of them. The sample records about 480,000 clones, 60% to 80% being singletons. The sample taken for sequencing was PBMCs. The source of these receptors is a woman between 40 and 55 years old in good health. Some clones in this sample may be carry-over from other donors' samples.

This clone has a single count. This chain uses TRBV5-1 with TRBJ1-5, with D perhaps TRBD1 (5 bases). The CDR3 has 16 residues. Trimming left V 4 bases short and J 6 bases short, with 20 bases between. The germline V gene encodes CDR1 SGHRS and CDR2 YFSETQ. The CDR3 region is CASSPGDGRSGQPQHF. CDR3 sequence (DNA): TGCGCCAGCAGCCCCGGGGACGGGAGGAGCGGTCAGCCCCAGCATTTT.

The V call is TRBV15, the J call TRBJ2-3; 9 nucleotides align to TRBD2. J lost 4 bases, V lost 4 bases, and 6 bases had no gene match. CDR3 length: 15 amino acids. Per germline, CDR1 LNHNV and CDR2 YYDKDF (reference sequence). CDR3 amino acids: CATSISGSGADTQYF. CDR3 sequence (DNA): TGTGCCACCAGCATTAGCGGGAGCGGGGCAGATACGCAGTATTTT.

CDR3 residues: CASSITGANVLTF. Written as DNA, the CDR3 is TGTGCCAGTAGTATAACGGGGGCCAACGTCCTGACTTTC. The chain joins TRBV19 to TRBJ2-6; D is unclear. V was cut by 2 bases and J by 4 bases, with 3 bases left in between. The CDR3 consists of 13 residues. Germline V CDR1 and CDR2: LNHDA, SQIVND (reference sequence).

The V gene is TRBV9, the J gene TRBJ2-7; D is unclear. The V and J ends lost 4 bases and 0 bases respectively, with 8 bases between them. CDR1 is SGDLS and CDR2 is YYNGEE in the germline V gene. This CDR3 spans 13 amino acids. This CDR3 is CASSSTSSYEQYF. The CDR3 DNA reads TGTGCCAGCAGCTCAACGAGCTCCTACGAGCAGTACTTC.

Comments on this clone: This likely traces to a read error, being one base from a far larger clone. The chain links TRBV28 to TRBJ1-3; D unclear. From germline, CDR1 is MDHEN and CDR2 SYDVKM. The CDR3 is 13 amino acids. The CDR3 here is CANSLRPFDTIYF. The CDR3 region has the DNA TGTGCCAACAGTTTAAGGCCCTTCGACACCATATATTTT.

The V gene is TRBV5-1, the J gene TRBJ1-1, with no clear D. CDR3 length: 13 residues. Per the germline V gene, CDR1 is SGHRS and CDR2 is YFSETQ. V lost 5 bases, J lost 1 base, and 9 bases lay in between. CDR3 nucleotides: TGCGCCAGCAGACCTGACGGGAACACTGAAGCTTTCTTT. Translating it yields CASRPDGNTEAFF.

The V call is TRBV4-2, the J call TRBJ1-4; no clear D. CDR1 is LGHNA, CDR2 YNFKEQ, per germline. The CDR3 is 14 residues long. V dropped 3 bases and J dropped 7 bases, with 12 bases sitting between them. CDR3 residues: CASSQDGPREKLFF. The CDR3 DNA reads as TGTGCCAGCAGCCAGGACGGCCCTCGTGAAAAACTGTTTTTT.

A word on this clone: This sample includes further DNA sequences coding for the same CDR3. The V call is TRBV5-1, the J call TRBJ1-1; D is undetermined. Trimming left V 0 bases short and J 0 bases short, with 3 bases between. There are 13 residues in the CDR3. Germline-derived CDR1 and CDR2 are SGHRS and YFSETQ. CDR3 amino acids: CASSLGLNTEAFF. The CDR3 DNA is TGCGCCAGCAGCTTGGGGTTGAACACTGAAGCTTTCTTT.

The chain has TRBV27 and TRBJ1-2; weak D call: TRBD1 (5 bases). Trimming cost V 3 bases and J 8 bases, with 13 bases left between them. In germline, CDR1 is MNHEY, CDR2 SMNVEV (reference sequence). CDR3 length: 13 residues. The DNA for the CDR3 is TGTGCCAGCAGTTTTACCCCCGGGACGGGCTACACCTTC. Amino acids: CASSFTPGTGYTF.

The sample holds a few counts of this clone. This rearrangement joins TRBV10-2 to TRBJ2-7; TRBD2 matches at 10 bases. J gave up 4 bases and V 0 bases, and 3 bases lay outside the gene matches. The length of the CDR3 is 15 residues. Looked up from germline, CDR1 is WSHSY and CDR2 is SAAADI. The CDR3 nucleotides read TGCGCCAGCAGTGAGTCATCGGGACTAGCGTACGAGCAGTACTTC. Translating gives CASSESSGLAYEQYF.

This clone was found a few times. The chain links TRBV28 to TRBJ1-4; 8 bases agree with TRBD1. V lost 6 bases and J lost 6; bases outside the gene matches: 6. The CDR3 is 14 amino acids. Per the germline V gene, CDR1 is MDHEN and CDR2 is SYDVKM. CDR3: CASRLQGDDEKLFF. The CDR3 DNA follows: TGTGCCAGCAGACTACAGGGGGACGATGAAAAACTGTTTTTT.

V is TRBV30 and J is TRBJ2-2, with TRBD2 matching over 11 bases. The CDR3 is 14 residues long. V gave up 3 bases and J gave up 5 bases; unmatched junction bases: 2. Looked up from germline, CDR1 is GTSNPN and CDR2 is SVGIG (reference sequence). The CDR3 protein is CAWRLAGGTGELFF. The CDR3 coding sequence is TGTGCCTGGAGATTAGCGGGAGGGACCGGGGAGCTGTTTTTT.

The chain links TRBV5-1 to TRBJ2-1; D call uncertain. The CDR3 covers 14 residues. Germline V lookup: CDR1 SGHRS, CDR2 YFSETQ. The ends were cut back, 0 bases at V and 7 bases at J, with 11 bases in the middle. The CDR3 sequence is CASSLADPWNEQFF. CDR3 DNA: TGCGCCAGCAGCTTGGCGGACCCGTGGAATGAGCAGTTCTTC.

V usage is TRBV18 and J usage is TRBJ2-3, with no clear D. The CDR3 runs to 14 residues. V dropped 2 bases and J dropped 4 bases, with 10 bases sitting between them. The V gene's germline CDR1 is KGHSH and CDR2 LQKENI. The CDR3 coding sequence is TGTGCCAGCTCACCAGTAGAAGGAGCAGATACGCAGTATTTT. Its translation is CASSPVEGADTQYF. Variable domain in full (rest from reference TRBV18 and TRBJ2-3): NAGVMQNPRHLVRRRGQEARLRCSPMKGHSHVYWYRQLPEEGLKFMVYLQKENIIDESGMPKERFSAEFPKEGPSILRIQQVVRGDSAAYFCASSPVEGADTQYFGPGTRLTVL.

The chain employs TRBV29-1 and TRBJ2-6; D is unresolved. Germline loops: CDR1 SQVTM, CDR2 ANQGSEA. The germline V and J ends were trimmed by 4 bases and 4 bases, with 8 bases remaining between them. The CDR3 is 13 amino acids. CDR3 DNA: TGCAGCGTTGTGAGTGTGGGGGCCAACGTCCTGACTTTC. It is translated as CSVVSVGANVLTF.

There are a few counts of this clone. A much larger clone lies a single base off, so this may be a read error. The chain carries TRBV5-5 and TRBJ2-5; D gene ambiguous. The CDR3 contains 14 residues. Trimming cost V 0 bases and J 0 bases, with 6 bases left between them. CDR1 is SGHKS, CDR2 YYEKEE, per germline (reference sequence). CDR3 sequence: CASSLVRDQETQYF. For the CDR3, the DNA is TGTGCCAGCAGCTTGGTACGGGACCAAGAGACCCAGTACTTC.

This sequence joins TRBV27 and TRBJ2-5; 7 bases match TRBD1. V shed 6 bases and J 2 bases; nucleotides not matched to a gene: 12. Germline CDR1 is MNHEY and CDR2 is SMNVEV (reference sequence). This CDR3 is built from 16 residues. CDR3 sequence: CASSPSWDRPQETQYF. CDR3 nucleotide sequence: TGTGCCAGCAGCCCCTCCTGGGACAGACCTCAAGAGACCCAGTACTTC.

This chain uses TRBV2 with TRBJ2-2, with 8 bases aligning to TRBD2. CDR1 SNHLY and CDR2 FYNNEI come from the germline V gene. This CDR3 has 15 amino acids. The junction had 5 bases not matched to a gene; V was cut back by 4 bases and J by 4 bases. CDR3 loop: CASSVSGGGTGELFF. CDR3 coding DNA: TGTGCCAGCAGTGTGTCGGGAGGGGGCACCGGGGAGCTGTTTTTT.

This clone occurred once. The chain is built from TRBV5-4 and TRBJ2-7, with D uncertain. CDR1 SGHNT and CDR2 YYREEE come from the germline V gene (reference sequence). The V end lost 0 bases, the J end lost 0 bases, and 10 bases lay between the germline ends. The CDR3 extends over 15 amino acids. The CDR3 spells CASSLGPGSSYEQYF. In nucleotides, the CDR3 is TGTGCCAGCAGCTTGGGACCAGGCAGCTCCTACGAGCAGTACTTC.

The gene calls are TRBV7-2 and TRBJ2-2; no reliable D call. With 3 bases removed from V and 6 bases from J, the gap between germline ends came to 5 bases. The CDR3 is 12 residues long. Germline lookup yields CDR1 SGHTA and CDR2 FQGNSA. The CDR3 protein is CASSFTPGELFF. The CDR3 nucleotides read TGTGCCAGCAGCTTTACTCCCGGGGAGCTGTTTTTT.

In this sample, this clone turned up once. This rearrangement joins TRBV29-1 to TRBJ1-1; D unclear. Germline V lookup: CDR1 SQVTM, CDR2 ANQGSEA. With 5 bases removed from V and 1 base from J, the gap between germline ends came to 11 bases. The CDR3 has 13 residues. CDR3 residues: CSVPSGGNTEAFF. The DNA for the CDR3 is TGCAGCGTTCCTTCAGGCGGGAACACTGAAGCTTTCTTT.